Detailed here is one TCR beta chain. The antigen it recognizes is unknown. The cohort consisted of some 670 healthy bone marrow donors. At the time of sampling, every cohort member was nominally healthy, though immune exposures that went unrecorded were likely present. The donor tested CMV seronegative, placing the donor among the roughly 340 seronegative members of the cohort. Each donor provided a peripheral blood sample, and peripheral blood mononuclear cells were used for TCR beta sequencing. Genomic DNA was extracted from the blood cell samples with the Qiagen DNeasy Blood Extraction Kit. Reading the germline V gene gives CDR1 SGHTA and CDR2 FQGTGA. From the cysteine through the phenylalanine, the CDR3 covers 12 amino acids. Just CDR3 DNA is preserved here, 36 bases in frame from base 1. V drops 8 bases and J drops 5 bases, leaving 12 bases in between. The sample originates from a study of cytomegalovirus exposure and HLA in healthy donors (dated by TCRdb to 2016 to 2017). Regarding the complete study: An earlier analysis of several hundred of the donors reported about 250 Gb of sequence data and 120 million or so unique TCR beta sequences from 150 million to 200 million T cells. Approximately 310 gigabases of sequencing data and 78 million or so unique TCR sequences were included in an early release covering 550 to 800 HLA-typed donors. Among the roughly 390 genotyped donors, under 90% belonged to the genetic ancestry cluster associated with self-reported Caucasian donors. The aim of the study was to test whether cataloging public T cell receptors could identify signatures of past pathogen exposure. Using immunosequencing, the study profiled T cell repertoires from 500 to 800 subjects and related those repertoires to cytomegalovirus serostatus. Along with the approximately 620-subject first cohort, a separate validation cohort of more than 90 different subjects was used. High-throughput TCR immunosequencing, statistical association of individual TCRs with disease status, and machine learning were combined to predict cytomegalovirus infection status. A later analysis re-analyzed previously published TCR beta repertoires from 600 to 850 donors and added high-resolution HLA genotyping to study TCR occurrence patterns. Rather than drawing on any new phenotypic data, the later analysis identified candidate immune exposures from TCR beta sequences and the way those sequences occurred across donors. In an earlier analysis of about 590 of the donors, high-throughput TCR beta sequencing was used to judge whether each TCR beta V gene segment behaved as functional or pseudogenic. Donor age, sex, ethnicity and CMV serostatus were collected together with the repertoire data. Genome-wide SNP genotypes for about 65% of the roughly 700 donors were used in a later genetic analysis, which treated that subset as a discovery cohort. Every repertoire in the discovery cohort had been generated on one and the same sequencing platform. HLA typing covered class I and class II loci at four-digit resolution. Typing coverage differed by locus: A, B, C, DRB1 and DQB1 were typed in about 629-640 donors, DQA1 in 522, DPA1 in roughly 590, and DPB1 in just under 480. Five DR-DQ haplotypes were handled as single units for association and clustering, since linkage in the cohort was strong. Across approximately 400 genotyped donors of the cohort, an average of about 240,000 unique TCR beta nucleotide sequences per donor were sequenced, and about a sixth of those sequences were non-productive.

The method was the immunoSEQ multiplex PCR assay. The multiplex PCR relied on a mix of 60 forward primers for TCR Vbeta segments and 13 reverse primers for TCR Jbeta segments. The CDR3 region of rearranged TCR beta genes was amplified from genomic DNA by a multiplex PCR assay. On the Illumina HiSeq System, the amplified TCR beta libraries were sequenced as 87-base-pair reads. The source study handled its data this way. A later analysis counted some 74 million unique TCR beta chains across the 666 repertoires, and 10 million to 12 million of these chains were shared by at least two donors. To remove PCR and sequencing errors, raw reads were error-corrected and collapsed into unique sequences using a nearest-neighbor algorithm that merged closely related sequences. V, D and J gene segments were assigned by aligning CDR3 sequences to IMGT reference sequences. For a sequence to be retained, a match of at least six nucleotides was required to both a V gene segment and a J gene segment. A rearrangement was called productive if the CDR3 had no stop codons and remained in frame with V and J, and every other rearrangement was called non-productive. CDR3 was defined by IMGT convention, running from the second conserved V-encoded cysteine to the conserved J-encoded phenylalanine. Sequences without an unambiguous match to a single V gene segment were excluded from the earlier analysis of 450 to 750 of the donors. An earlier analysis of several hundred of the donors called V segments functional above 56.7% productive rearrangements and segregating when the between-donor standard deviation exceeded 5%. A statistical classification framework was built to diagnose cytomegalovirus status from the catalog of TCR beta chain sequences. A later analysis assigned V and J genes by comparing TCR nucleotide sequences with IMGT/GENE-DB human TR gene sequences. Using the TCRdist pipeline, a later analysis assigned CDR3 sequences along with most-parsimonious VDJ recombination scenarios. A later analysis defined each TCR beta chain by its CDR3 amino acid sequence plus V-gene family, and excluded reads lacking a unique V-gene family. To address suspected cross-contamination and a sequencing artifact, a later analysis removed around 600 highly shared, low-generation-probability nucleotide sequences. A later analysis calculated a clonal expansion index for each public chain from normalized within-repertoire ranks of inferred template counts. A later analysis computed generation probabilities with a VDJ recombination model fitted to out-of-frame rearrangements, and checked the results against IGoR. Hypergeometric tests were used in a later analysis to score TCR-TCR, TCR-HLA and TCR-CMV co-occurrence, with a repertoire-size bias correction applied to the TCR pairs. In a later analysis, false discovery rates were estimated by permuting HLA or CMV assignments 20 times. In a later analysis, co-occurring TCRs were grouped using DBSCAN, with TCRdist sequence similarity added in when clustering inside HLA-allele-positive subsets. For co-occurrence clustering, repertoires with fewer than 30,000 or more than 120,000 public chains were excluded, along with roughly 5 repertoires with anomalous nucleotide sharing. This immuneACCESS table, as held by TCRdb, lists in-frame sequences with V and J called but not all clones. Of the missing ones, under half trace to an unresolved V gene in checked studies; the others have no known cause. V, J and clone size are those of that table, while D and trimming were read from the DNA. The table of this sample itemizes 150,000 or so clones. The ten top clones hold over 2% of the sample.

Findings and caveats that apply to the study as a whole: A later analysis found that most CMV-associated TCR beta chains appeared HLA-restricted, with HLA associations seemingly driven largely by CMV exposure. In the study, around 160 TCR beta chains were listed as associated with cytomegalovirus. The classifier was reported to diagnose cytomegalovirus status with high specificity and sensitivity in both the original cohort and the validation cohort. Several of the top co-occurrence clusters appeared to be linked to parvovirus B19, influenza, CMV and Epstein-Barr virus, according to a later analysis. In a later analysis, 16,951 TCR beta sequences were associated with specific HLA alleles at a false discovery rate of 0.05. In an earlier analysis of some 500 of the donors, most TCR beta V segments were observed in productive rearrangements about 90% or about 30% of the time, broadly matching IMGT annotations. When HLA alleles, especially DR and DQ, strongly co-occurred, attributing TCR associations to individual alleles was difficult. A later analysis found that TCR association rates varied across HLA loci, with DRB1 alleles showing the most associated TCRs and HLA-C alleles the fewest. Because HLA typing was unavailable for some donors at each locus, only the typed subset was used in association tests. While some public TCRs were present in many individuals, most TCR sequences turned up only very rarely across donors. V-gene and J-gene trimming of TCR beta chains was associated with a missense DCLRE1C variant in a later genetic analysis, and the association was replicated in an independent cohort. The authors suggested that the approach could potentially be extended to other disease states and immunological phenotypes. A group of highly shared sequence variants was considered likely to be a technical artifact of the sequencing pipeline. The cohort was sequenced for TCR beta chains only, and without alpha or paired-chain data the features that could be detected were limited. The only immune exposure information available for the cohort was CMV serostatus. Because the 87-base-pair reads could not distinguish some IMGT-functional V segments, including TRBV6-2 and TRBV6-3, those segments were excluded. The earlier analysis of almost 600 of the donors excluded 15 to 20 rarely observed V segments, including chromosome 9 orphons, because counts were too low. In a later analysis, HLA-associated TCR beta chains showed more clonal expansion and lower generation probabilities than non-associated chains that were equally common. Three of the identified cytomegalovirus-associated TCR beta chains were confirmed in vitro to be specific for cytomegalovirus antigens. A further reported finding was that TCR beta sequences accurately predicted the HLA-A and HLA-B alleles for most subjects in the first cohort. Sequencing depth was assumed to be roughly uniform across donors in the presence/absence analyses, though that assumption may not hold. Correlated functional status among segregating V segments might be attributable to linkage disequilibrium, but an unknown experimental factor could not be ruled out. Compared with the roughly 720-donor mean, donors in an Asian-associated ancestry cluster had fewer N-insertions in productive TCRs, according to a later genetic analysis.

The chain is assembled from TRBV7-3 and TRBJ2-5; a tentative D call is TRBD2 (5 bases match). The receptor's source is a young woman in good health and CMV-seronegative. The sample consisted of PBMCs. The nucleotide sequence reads TGTGCCAGCGGCACCCCGGGGGAGACCCAGTACTTC. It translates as CASGTPGETQYF.